The rows below give T cell receptor beta chains drawn from one sample of a study of blood T cell repertoires in COVID-19. This table comes from immunoSEQ multiplex PCR, and its TCRdb copy is limited to in-frame clones, with some not included. The sample holds under 200,000 clones, approximately 87% seen once. The sequencing sample was made of peripheral blood. The origin of the receptors is a woman aged 70-85 years with acute or convalescent COVID-19. Each CDR3 is given with its conserved first and last residue. The D gene is left open where the match is weak. Clone size is not always given. Where it is, it says once, few, many or a class for expanded clones.

J gene | clone size | D gene | V gene | CDR3 protein | CDR3 DNA
TRBJ2-7 | - | TRBD1 | TRBV3-1/TRBV3-2 | CASSRKSSPGTGKGYEQYF | TGTGCCAGCAGCCGTAAGTCGAGTCCCGGGACAGGGAAAGGCTACGAGCAGTACTTC
TRBJ2-1 | - | - | TRBV6-5 | CAAFRGLYNEQFF | TGTGCCGCTTTTCGCGGATTGTACAATGAGCAGTTCTTC
TRBJ2-2 | - | - | TRBV5-1 | CASSLGQVDTGELFF | TGCGCCAGCAGCTTGGGACAGGTTGACACCGGGGAGCTGTTTTTT
TRBJ2-1 | - | TRBD1 | TRBV5-6 | CASSFDRGSYNEQFF | TGTGCCAGCAGCTTTGACAGGGGGTCCTACAATGAGCAGTTCTTC
TRBJ1-2 | few | - | TRBV7-9 | CASSLETGFSYGYTF | TGTGCCAGCAGCTTAGAGACTGGGTTCAGCTATGGCTACACCTTC
TRBJ2-1 | - | - | TRBV9 | CASSVGSGSSYNEQFF | TGTGCCAGCAGCGTCGGATCCGGGAGCTCCTACAATGAGCAGTTCTTC
TRBJ2-1 | - | TRBD2 | TRBV7-6 | CASSLGTSGGYNEQFF | TGTGCCAGCAGCTTAGGGACTAGCGGGGGGTACAATGAGCAGTTCTTC
TRBJ1-1 | - | TRBD1 | TRBV6-5 | CASSYGRTGDTEAFF | TGTGCCAGCAGTTACGGCCGGACAGGGGATACTGAAGCTTTCTTT
TRBJ2-1 | - | - | TRBV4-3 | CASSQEILPGGEQFF | TGCGCCAGCAGCCAAGAGATACTGCCAGGAGGTGAGCAGTTCTTC
TRBJ2-1 | - | TRBD2 | TRBV24-1 | CATALAGGAGNEQFF | TGTGCCACCGCCCTGGCGGGGGGCGCGGGGAATGAGCAGTTCTTC
TRBJ1-1 | - | - | TRBV7-9 | CASSSGPRDMNTEAFF | TGTGCCAGCAGCTCTGGCCCCCGGGACATGAACACTGAAGCTTTCTTT
TRBJ1-1 | - | - | TRBV7-8 | CASSLATGVLTEAFF | TGTGCCAGCAGCTTAGCGACCGGGGTTCTCACTGAAGCTTTCTTT
TRBJ1-2 | - | TRBD1 | TRBV7-2 | CASSTGGNYGYTF | TGTGCCAGCAGTACAGGGGGGAACTATGGCTACACCTTC
TRBJ2-3 | - | - | TRBV9 | CASSATRSTDTQYF | TGTGCCAGCAGCGCGACTAGGAGCACAGATACGCAGTATTTT
TRBJ2-3 | - | - | TRBV10-3 | CAIGGNHVTDTQYF | TGTGCCATCGGGGGGAACCACGTCACAGATACGCAGTATTTT
TRBJ2-4 | - | TRBD2 | TRBV4-3 | CASSQVHAGVIQYF | TGCGCCAGCAGCCAAGTACACGCGGGGGTCATTCAGTACTTC
TRBJ2-3 | - | - | TRBV20-1 | CSASLSGGTDTQYF | TGCAGTGCTAGTCTTAGCGGTGGCACAGATACGCAGTATTTT
TRBJ1-2 | - | - | TRBV21-1 | CASSPRGERQNYGYTF | TGTGCCAGCAGCCCCCGCGGGGAACGGCAAAACTATGGCTACACCTTC
TRBJ1-2 | once | TRBD1 | TRBV4-1 | CASSGDRVTYGYTF | TGCGCCAGCAGCGGGGACAGGGTTACCTATGGCTACACCTTC
TRBJ1-3 | - | - | TRBV9 | CASSVSGQQSSGNTIYF | TGTGCCAGCAGCGTATCCGGACAGCAGAGCTCTGGAAACACCATATATTTT
TRBJ2-3 | - | TRBD1 | TRBV24-1 | CATSDLDDDRGIETDTQYF | TGTGCCACCAGTGACTTAGACGACGACAGGGGTATCGAAACAGATACGCAGTATTTT
TRBJ1-2 | - | TRBD1 | TRBV3-1/TRBV3-2 | CASSPSDRASHGYTF | TGTGCCAGCAGCCCTAGCGACAGGGCGTCGCATGGCTACACCTTC
TRBJ2-1 | - | TRBD1 | TRBV6-6 | CASKKTGVTYNEQFF | TGTGCCAGCAAAAAGACAGGGGTCACCTACAATGAGCAGTTCTTC
TRBJ1-6 | - | TRBD1 | TRBV27 | CASRRSGGEPLHF | TGTGCCAGCCGACGTTCAGGGGGCGAACCCCTCCACTTT
TRBJ2-5 | once | - | TRBV12-3/TRBV12-4 | CASGHGVETQYF | TGTGCCAGCGGTCACGGTGTGGAGACCCAGTACTTC
TRBJ1-1 | - | - | TRBV6-6 | CASDETGNTEAFF | TGTGCCAGCGATGAGACAGGGAACACTGAAGCTTTCTTT
TRBJ2-7 | - | TRBD1 | TRBV7-9 | CASSVGDSAYEQYF | TGTGCCAGCAGCGTAGGGGACAGTGCCTACGAGCAGTACTTC
TRBJ2-7 | - | TRBD2 | TRBV6-5 | CASSISGRYEQYF | TGTGCCAGCAGCATTAGCGGGAGGTACGAGCAGTACTTC
TRBJ2-7 | few | - | TRBV19 | CASSETGLYEQYF | TGTGCCAGTAGTGAGACAGGCCTCTACGAGCAGTACTTC
TRBJ1-2 | - | - | TRBV3-1/TRBV3-2 | CASSLQGSGYTF | TGTGCCAGCAGCCTACAGGGTAGTGGCTACACCTTC
TRBJ2-6 | few | - | TRBV9 | CASSVDLSGANVLTF | TGTGCCAGCAGCGTAGATCTCTCTGGGGCCAACGTCCTGACTTTC
TRBJ2-1 | - | - | TRBV13 | CASSLVGQGLYNEQFF | TGTGCCAGCAGCTTAGTCGGCCAGGGACTCTACAATGAGCAGTTCTTC
TRBJ2-2 | - | - | TRBV7-2 | CASSLEAGTGELFF | TGTGCCAGCAGCTTAGAGGCGGGCACCGGGGAGCTGTTTTTT
TRBJ1-3 | - | - | TRBV6-5 | CASTATGISGNTIYF | TGTGCCAGCACCGCAACAGGGATCTCTGGAAACACCATATATTTT
TRBJ1-2 | - | TRBD1 | TRBV18 | CASSPPWTGGIVEYGYTF | TGTGCCAGCTCACCACCGTGGACAGGGGGGATTGTAGAGTATGGCTACACCTTC
TRBJ2-3 | - | TRBD2 | TRBV4-3 | CASSQDLAGGADTQYF | TGCGCCAGCAGCCAAGATTTAGCGGGTGGCGCAGATACGCAGTATTTT
TRBJ1-3 | - | - | TRBV24-1 | CATSDSGTPRNTIYF | TGTGCCACCAGTGATTCCGGGACACCCAGAAACACCATATATTTT
TRBJ1-4 | few | TRBD1 | TRBV19 | CASHRGRVDEKLFF | TGTGCCAGTCACAGGGGGCGCGTGGATGAAAAACTGTTTTTT
TRBJ1-5 | - | - | TRBV30 | CAWSVDSGAGNQPQHF | TGTGCCTGGAGTGTCGACTCAGGGGCAGGCAATCAGCCCCAGCATTTT
TRBJ1-3 | few | - | TRBV14 | CASSPAGTLRRAGNTIYF | TGTGCCAGCAGCCCTGCCGGGACACTCAGAAGGGCAGGAAACACCATATATTTT
TRBJ2-7 | - | TRBD2 | TRBV10-3 | CASRLAGENEQYF | TGTGCCAGCCGACTAGCGGGAGAAAACGAGCAGTACTTC
TRBJ1-5 | - | - | TRBV28 | CASNSGGEAQPQHF | TGTGCCAGCAATTCTGGGGGGGAGGCTCAGCCCCAGCATTTT
TRBJ1-1 | - | - | TRBV18 | CASSPKGRNTEAFF | TGTGCCAGCTCACCGAAGGGGCGAAACACTGAAGCTTTCTTT